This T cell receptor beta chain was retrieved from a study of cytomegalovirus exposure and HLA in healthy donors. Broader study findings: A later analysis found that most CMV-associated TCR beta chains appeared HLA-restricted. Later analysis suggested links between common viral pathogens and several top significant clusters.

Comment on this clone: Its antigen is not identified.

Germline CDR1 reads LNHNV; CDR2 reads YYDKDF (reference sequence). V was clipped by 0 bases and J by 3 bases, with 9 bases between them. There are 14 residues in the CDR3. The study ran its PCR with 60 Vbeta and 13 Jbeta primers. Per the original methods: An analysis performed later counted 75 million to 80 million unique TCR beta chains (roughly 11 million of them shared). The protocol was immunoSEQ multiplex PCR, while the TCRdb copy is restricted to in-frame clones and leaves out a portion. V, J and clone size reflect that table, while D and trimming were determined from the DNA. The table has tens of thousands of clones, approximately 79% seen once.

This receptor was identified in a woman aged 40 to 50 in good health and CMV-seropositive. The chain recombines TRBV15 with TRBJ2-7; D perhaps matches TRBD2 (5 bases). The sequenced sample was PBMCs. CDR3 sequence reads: CATSRERTSYEQYF. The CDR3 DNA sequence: TGTGCCACCAGCAGAGAACGAACTAGCTACGAGCAGTACTTC. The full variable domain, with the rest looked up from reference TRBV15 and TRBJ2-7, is DAMVIQNPRYQVTQFGKPVTLSCSQTLNHNVMYWYQQKSSQAPKLLFHYYDKDFNNEADTPDNFQSRRPNTSFCFLDIRSPGLGDTAMYLCATSRERTSYEQYFGPGTRLTVT.